This entry lists 13 T cell receptor beta chains sequenced from one sample in a study of cytomegalovirus exposure and HLA in healthy donors. TCRdb's table, derived via immunoSEQ multiplex PCR, lists solely in-frame clones and lacks some. The sample includes more than 85,000 clones, around nine tenths of them seen just once. The material sequenced was PBMCs. All receptors come from a young woman in good health and CMV-seronegative.

The chain is built from TRBV7-8 and TRBJ1-1; perhaps TRBD1 as D (6 bases). Trimming removed 4 bases at V and 11 bases at J, with 26 bases between. This CDR3 has 16 amino acids. Germline CDR1 SGHVS, CDR2 FQNEAQ. The chain's CDR3 is CASSSNRVHFSRAAFF. In DNA form, the CDR3 reads TGTGCCAGCAGCTCCAACAGGGTTCACTTTTCGAGGGCCGCTTTCTTT.

The chain recombines TRBV28 with TRBJ1-5, with TRBD1 matching 8 bases. The ends lost 11 bases at V and 3 bases at J; junction bases unmatched: 9. Looked up from germline, CDR1 is MDHEN and CDR2 is SYDVKM. This CDR3 is built from 14 residues. This CDR3 is CAATGTGDNQPQHF. In DNA form, the CDR3 reads TGTGCCGCCACCGGGACAGGCGACAATCAGCCCCAGCATTTT.

This chain uses TRBV4-2 with TRBJ1-3, with D possibly TRBD1 on 6 matching bases. This CDR3 has 18 amino acids. V was pared by 0 bases and J by 1 base, with 16 bases between. CDR1 is LGHNA, CDR2 YNFKEQ, per germline. This CDR3 is CASSQDPYDRSSGNTIYF. CDR3 nucleotide sequence: TGTGCCAGCAGCCAAGATCCTTACGACAGGTCTTCTGGAAACACCATATATTTT.

This clone occurred once. This sequence joins TRBV7-3 and TRBJ2-2, with TRBD1 identical over 9 bases. After removal of 4 bases from V and 6 bases from J, the junction contained 3 bases not matched to a gene. The CDR3 length is 14 residues. In germline, CDR1 is SGHTA, CDR2 FQGTGA. Written as DNA, the CDR3 is TGTGCCAGCAGCTCGGACAGGGGCGCCGGGGAGCTGTTTTTT. This encodes CASSSDRGAGELFF. Based on the CDR3 plus reference TRBV7-3 and TRBJ2-2, the full variable domain is GAGVSQTPSNKVTEKGKYVELRCDPISGHTALYWYRQSLGQGPEFLIYFQGTGAADDSGLPNDRFFAVRPEGSVSTLKIQRTERGDSAVYLCASSSDRGAGELFFGEGSRLTVL.

This clone was recorded a few times. The DNA for the CDR3 is TGTGCCAGCAGCCAAGGGGCAGCGGGGGGGCCACGGGAGACCCAGTACTTC. The encoded protein is CASSQGAAGGPRETQYF. The chain has TRBV4-2 and TRBJ2-5; 10 nucleotides align to TRBD2. V was clipped by 1 base and J by 5 bases; unmatched bases: 10. Germline V gene sequence: CDR1 LGHNA, CDR2 YNFKEQ. The CDR3 runs to 17 residues.

This clone was seen only once. The V gene is TRBV6-5, the J gene TRBJ2-7; TRBD2 matches 9 bases. CDR1 and CDR2 from the germline V gene are MNHEY and SVGAGI. V dropped 6 bases and J dropped 2; count of bases not matched to a gene: 2. The CDR3 runs to 13 residues. CDR3 DNA: TGTGCCAGCAGCGCTAGCGGGACCTACGAGCAGTACTTC. This encodes CASSASGTYEQYF.

The rearrangement joins TRBV7-7 to TRBJ2-2; D is possibly TRBD2 (7 bases). Trimming removed 3 bases from V and 5 bases from J, with 10 bases in between. This CDR3 is built from 14 residues. In germline, CDR1 is SSHAT, CDR2 FNYEAQ (reference sequence). The CDR3 reads CASSFGGRTGELFF. CDR3 bases: TGTGCCAGCAGCTTCGGGGGGCGGACCGGGGAGCTGTTTTTT.

The chain has TRBV29-1 and TRBJ1-2; 7 positions agree with TRBD1. Trimming at V came to 6 bases and at J to 4 bases, leaving 2 bases not matched to a gene. CDR1 is SQVTM, CDR2 ANQGSEA, per germline. This CDR3 comprises 11 residues. The chain's CDR3 is CSVDRSYGYTF. The DNA for the CDR3 is TGCAGCGTGGACAGGAGCTATGGCTACACCTTC.

The V and J genes are TRBV30 and TRBJ2-3, with D perhaps TRBD2 (6 bases). V was cut by 1 base and J by 4 bases, with 15 bases left in between. CDR3 length equals 15 residues. Germline CDR1 and CDR2: GTSNPN and SVGIG (reference sequence). As DNA, the CDR3 is TGTGCCTGGAGTGGGACGGGAGCGTTCTCAGATACGCAGTATTTT. As protein: CAWSGTGAFSDTQYF.

This rearrangement joins TRBV18 to TRBJ1-6; D remains unclear. Germline CDR1 reads KGHSH; CDR2 reads LQKENI. Trimming cost V 5 bases and J 6 bases, with 17 bases left between them. This CDR3 is built from 16 residues. The CDR3 reads CASSENSGSGNSPLHF. In DNA, the CDR3 is TGTGCCAGCTCAGAGAACAGCGGTTCGGGTAATTCACCCCTCCACTTT.

The J gene is TRBJ1-5, the V gene TRBV27, with TRBD1 as a possible D gene (6 bases). V was cut by 2 bases and J by 7 bases, with 15 bases left in between. This CDR3 spans 15 amino acids. Germline V gives CDR1 MNHEY, CDR2 SMNVEV (reference sequence). CDR3 sequence: CASSLAQGGGQPQHF. Written as DNA, the CDR3 is TGTGCCAGCAGTTTAGCACAGGGAGGGGGGCAGCCCCAGCATTTT.

The CDR3 DNA sequence: TGTGCCAGCAGCGGTAGCGGGGGAGGGTACGAGCAGTACTTC. It codes for CASSGSGGGYEQYF. The rearrangement joins TRBV7-8 to TRBJ2-7; 9 bases align to TRBD2. CDR3 length: 14 amino acids. Per germline, CDR1 SGHVS and CDR2 FQNEAQ. J gave up 4 bases and V 5 bases, and 6 bases lay outside the gene matches.

The chain is built from TRBV28 and TRBJ1-1; D is perhaps TRBD1 (5 bases). The CDR3 has 14 residues. Trimming left V 9 bases short and J 5 bases short, with 19 bases between. Germline V gene data show CDR1 as MDHEN and CDR2 as SYDVKM. CDR3 bases: TGTGCCAGTACTGTCGGCGGGACGAGGACTGAAGCTTTCTTT. Its protein is CASTVGGTRTEAFF.